The clone carrying this TCR beta chain was picked up many times. Its antigen is currently unknown. TCRdb re-derived calls from the RT-PCR reads in MiXCR, one entry per CDR3 protein. The sample contains approximately 490,000 distinct CDR3 sequences, around 7.7% of which appear only once. V lost 0 bases to trimming and J lost 5 bases, with 13 bases between them. The CDR3 loop spans 15 amino acids. CDR1 and CDR2 (germline): MNHEY, SVGAGI. These data come from a study of response to subunit inactivated influenza vaccine. General observations from the study: Few additional T cells are recruited per seasonal influenza vaccination, authors suggested.

J is TRBJ1-1 and V is TRBV6-5, with D unclear. The TCR sequence derives from a man in his fifties or sixties who received an inactivated influenza vaccine. This material consisted of PBMCs from blood, taken about 23 months after vaccination. Here the CDR3 reads CASSYSKAARTEAFF. In DNA form, the CDR3 reads TGTGCCAGCAGTTACTCGAAGGCGGCAAGAACTGAAGCTTTCTTT.